This T cell receptor (beta chain) was recovered during a study of blood T cell repertoires in COVID-19. Turning to the study itself: Some COVID-19 samples were acute and others convalescent; all came from the United States, Italy and Spain. T cells, B-cell-depleted T cells, or PBMCs provided the cDNA or gDNA that served as material.

The authors' processing: Amplifying reference gene primers gave estimates of nucleated cell counts. Some clones are missing from TCRdb's copy, which holds only in-frame ones; the method was immunoSEQ multiplex PCR. That table furnishes V, J and clone size, whereas the DNA furnished D and trimming. The repertoire holds about 110,000 clones, with less than 75% as singletons. V trimming: 7 bases; J trimming: 1 base; junction bases outside the gene matches: 9. Germline V lookup: CDR1 SQVTM, CDR2 ANQGSEA. This CDR3 comprises 14 residues. This clone occurred once. The sequenced sample consisted of peripheral blood. The chain uses TRBV29-1 and TRBJ2-5, with 7 bases matching TRBD2. This TCR derives from a middle-aged woman with acute or convalescent COVID-19. CDR3: CSAMTSTAQETQYF. The CDR3 DNA follows: TGCAGCGCCATGACTAGCACCGCCCAAGAGACCCAGTACTTC. Complete variable domain (other parts from reference TRBV29-1 and TRBJ2-5): SAVISQKPSRDICQRGTSLTIQCQVDSQVTMMFWYRQQPGQSLTLIATANQGSEATYESGFVIDKFPISRPNLTFSTLTVSNMSPEDSSIYLCSAMTSTAQETQYFGPGTRLLVL.